This TCR beta chain is from a study of Graves' ophthalmopathy and Graves' hyperthyroidism. Study-level background: By definition, stable hyperthyroidism involved no ophthalmopathy within 18 months of follow-up.

Pregnancy or lactation, uncontrolled infections and other autoimmune diseases were grounds for excluding patients. Amplified material comprised TCR beta CDR3 regions derived from RNA transcripts. A first-round RT-PCR used HTBI primers, followed by a second-round multiplex PCR. MiXCR was run by TCRdb on the multiplex PCR reads, yielding one entry per CDR3 protein. The sample contains around 1.1 million distinct CDR3 sequences, approximately 35% of which appear only once. In its sample, this clonotype was seen many times. The source material was peripheral blood or thyroid tissue (not recorded which). This TCR was sampled from an adult man with Graves' hyperthyroidism.

CDR3 loop: CAISESPGEGVGLEQYF. For the CDR3, the DNA is TGTGCCATCAGTGAGTCCCCCGGAGAGGGAGTGGGCCTAGAGCAGTACTTC. V usage is TRBV10-3 and J usage is TRBJ2-7; D possibly corresponds to TRBD2 (5 bases). This CDR3 has 17 residues. CDR1 is ENHRY, CDR2 SYGVKD, per germline. Trimming removed 0 bases at V and 7 bases at J, with 22 bases between.